One and the same sample provided the 9 T cell receptor beta chains below, sequenced in a study of blood T cell repertoires in COVID-19 (dated by TCRdb to about 2020). Library preparation employed the immunoSEQ multiplex PCR assay. The immuneACCESS repertoire file appears here via TCRdb, limited to in-frame rearrangements. These files lack a portion of the clones; in checked studies, under half of the deficit traces to unresolved V genes, and the cause of the others is not known. Counted in this sample were 150,000 to 200,000 clones; about 86% of them appeared once. Jointly, the top ten make up about a tenth of the sample. The sequencing input was peripheral blood. These receptors all stem from a woman aged 70-85 years with COVID-19, enrolled during active disease.

V is TRBV28 and J is TRBJ2-7; 10 bases match TRBD1. CDR3 length equals 14 residues. Losses at the gene ends were 6 bases for V and 2 bases for J; bases not matched to a gene: 4. Per the germline V gene, CDR1 is MDHEN and CDR2 is SYDVKM. CDR3 sequence reads: CASSRDRGTYEQYF. CDR3 nucleotide sequence: TGTGCCAGCAGCCGGGACAGGGGTACCTACGAGCAGTACTTC.

V gene TRBV6-5 combines with J gene TRBJ1-4; tentatively, D is TRBD1 (6 bases). The CDR3 totals 14 residues. Germline values: CDR1 MNHEY, CDR2 SVGAGI. Trimming left V 3 bases short and J 8 bases short, with 13 bases between. This chain's CDR3 is CASSYSGEREKLFF. The CDR3 DNA reads TGTGCCAGCAGTTATTCAGGGGAACGAGAAAAACTGTTTTTT.

The chain recombines TRBV4-2 with TRBJ2-1; D is unresolved. V gave up 1 base and J gave up 5 bases, with 15 bases separating them. CDR3 length equals 16 residues. Germline CDR1 LGHNA, CDR2 YNFKEQ. The CDR3 nucleotides read TGTGCCAGCAGCCAAGGAGGCAGCCTTACAAACAATGAGCAGTTCTTC. Its translation is CASSQGGSLTNNEQFF.

This sequence joins TRBV11-2 and TRBJ2-7, with D possibly matching TRBD2 (6 bases). V lost 1 base and J lost 3, with 7 bases in between. Germline lookup yields CDR1 SGHAT and CDR2 FQNNGV. This CDR3 contains 13 residues. The CDR3 DNA is TGTGCCAGCAGCTTAGGGGGGGACTACGAGCAGTACTTC. As protein: CASSLGGDYEQYF. The full variable domain, its missing parts supplied by reference TRBV11-2 and TRBJ2-7, is EAGVAQSPRYKIIEKRQSVAFWCNPISGHATLYWYQQILGQGPKLLIQFQNNGVVDDSQLPKDRFSAERLKGVDSTLKIQPAKLEDSAVYLCASSLGGDYEQYFGPGTRLTVT.

The CDR3 loop reads CASSQGDNTDTQYF. The CDR3 DNA sequence: TGTGCCAGCAGCCAGGGGGATAACACAGATACGCAGTATTTT. The chain is built from TRBV7-3 and TRBJ2-3, with 7 positions matching TRBD1. CDR3 length: 14 residues. Germline V gene sequence: CDR1 SGHTA, CDR2 FQGTGA. With 5 bases clipped from V and 2 bases from J, the junction kept 4 bases outside the gene matches.

J is TRBJ2-3 and V is TRBV6-5, with 9 bases fitting TRBD1. After removal of 5 bases from V and 3 bases from J, the junction contained 6 bases not matched to a gene. CDR1 and CDR2 from the germline V gene are MNHEY and SVGAGI. The CDR3 has 15 amino acids. CDR3 protein: CASSTDRGTTDTQYF. The CDR3 DNA sequence: TGTGCCAGCAGTACGGACAGGGGAACTACAGATACGCAGTATTTT.

J is TRBJ1-1 and V is TRBV6-5; no reliable D call. Germline V gene data show CDR1 as MNHEY and CDR2 as SVGAGI. CDR3 size: 13 residues. Trimming pared 2 bases from V and 7 bases from J, leaving 11 bases between. CDR3 protein: CASSYLPGSEAFF. In nucleotides, the CDR3 is TGTGCCAGCAGTTACCTTCCGGGAAGTGAAGCTTTCTTT.

The chain joins TRBV20-1 to TRBJ2-6; TRBD1 matches 10 bases. CDR1 is DFQATT, CDR2 SNEGSKA, per germline (reference sequence). Trimming cost V 3 bases and J 0 bases; bases outside gene matches: 11. This CDR3 region has 19 residues. The CDR3 DNA sequence: TGCAGTGCTAGTTGGGGACAGGGGTCCCCCTTCTCTGGGGCCAACGTCCTGACTTTC. Translating gives CSASWGQGSPFSGANVLTF.

In its sample, this clone was seen once. The chain uses TRBV15 and TRBJ2-1; 11 bases agree with TRBD2. The CDR3 runs 17 residues. With V trimmed by 0 bases and J by 9 bases, 10 bases remained unmatched. CDR1 is LNHNV, CDR2 YYDKDF, per germline (reference sequence). The CDR3 sequence: CATSRDLSTSGGGEQFF. In nucleotides, the CDR3 is TGTGCCACCAGCAGAGATCTCAGCACTAGCGGGGGAGGTGAGCAGTTCTTC. The full variable domain, its missing parts supplied by reference TRBV15 and TRBJ2-1, is DAMVIQNPRYQVTQFGKPVTLSCSQTLNHNVMYWYQQKSSQAPKLLFHYYDKDFNNEADTPDNFQSRRPNTSFCFLDIRSPGLGDTAMYLCATSRDLSTSGGGEQFFGPGTRLTVL.